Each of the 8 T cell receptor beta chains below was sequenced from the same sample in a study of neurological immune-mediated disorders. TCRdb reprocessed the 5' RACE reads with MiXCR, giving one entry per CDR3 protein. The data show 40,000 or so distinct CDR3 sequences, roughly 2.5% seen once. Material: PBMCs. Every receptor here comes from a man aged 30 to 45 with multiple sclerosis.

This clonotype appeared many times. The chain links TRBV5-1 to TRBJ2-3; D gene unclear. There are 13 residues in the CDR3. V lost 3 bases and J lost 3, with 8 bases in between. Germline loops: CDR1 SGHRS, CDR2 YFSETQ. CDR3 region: CASSSPGTDTQYF. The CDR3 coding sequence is TGCGCCAGCAGCTCCCCTGGGACAGATACGCAGTATTTT. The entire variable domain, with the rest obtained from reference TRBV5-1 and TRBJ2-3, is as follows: KAGVTQTPRYLIKTRGQQVTLSCSPISGHRSVSWYQQTPGQGLQFLFEYFSETQRNKGNFPGRFSGRQFSNSRSEMNVSTLELGDSALYLCASSSPGTDTQYFGPGTRLTVL.

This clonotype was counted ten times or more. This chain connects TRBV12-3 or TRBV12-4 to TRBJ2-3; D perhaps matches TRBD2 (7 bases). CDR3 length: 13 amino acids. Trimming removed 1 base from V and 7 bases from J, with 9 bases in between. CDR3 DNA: TGTGCCAGCAGTTTAGAGGGGGGGAATACGCAGTATTTT. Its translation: CASSLEGGNTQYF.

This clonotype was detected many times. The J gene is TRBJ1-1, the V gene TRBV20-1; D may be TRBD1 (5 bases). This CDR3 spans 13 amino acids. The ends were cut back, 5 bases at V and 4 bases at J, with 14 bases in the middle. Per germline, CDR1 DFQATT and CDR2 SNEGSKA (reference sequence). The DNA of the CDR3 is TGCAGTGCTGAAACGGGGAGGGGCACTGAAGCTTTCTTT. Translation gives CSAETGRGTEAFF.

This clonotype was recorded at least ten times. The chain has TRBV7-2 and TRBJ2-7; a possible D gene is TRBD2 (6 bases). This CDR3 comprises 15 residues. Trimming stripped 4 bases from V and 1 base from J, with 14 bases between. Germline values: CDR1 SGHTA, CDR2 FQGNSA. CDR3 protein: CASSSDYIRSYEQYF. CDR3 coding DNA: TGTGCCAGCAGCTCGGACTACATAAGATCCTACGAGCAGTACTTC. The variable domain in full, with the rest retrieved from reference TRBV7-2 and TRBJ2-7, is GAGVSQSPSNKVTEKGKDVELRCDPISGHTALYWYRQSLGQGLEFLIYFQGNSAPDKSGLPSDRFSAERTGGSVSTLTIQRTQQEDSAVYLCASSSDYIRSYEQYFGPGTRLTVT.

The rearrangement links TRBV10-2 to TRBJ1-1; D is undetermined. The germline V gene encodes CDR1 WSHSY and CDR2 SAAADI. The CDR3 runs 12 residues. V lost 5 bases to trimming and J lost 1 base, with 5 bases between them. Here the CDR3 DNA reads TGCGCCAGCAGTCCGGGGAACACTGAAGCTTTCTTT. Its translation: CASSPGNTEAFF.

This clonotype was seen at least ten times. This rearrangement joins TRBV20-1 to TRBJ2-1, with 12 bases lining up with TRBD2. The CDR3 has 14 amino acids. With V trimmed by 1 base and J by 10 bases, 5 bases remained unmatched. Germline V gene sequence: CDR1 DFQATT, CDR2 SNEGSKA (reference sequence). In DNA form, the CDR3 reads TGCAGTGCTAGAGGGACTAGCGGGATTCGAGAGCAGTTCTTC. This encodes CSARGTSGIREQFF.

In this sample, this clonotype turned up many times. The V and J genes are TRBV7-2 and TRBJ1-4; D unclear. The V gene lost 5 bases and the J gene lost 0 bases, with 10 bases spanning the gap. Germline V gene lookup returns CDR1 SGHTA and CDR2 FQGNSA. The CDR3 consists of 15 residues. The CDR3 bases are TGTGCCAGCAGCCCTCAGGTGGCAACTAATGAAAAACTGTTTTTT. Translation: CASSPQVATNEKLFF.

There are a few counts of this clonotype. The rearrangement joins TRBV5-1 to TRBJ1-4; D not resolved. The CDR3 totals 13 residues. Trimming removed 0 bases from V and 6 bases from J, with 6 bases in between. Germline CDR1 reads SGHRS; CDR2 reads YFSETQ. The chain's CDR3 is CASSLVADEKLFF. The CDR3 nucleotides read TGCGCCAGCAGCTTGGTGGCAGATGAAAAACTGTTTTTT.